The next 27 T cell receptor beta chains were all read from a single sample in a study of CD8+ T cells in alopecia areata. Sequencing used cDNA as its template, made by extracting RNA and reverse transcribing it. Generated by immunoSEQ multiplex PCR, the TCRdb table keeps only in-frame clones and is missing some. The table lists 200,000 to 250,000 clones, 56% of them singletons. Sequencing used CD8+ T cells sorted from blood. These receptors all come from a human donor in good health.

The chain is built from TRBV29-1 and TRBJ2-5; D may be TRBD2 (5 bases). The CDR3 totals 16 residues. Germline values: CDR1 SQVTM, CDR2 ANQGSEA. The ends were cut back, 7 bases at V and 2 bases at J, with 23 bases in the middle. The CDR3 is CSGGEGHGSGQETQYF. The DNA for the CDR3 is TGCAGCGGGGGAGAGGGCCATGGGTCTGGGCAAGAGACCCAGTACTTC.

The rearrangement joins TRBV9 to TRBJ2-1; the D gene is possibly TRBD2 (6 bases). Germline V lookup: CDR1 SGDLS, CDR2 YYNGEE. V gave up 0 bases and J gave up 6 bases, with 10 bases separating them. CDR3 length equals 14 residues. In DNA, the CDR3 is TGTGCCAGCAGCGTAGGAACTAGCTTCAATGAGCAGTTCTTC. Translating gives CASSVGTSFNEQFF.

V gene TRBV5-4 combines with J gene TRBJ1-2, with TRBD1 identical over 7 bases. Trimming removed 0 bases from V and 1 base from J; junction bases left unmatched: 3. There are 15 residues in the CDR3. CDR1 and CDR2 from the germline V gene are SGHNT and YYREEE (reference sequence). The CDR3 reads CASSLGYRGNYGYTF. CDR3 nucleotides: TGTGCCAGCAGCTTGGGCTACAGGGGTAACTATGGCTACACCTTC.

This sequence joins TRBV7-9 and TRBJ1-1; D call uncertain. The CDR3 loop spans 15 amino acids. Germline assignment: CDR1 SEHNR and CDR2 FQNEAQ (reference sequence). The V end lost 5 bases, the J end lost 3 bases, and 16 bases lay between the germline ends. The CDR3 DNA reads TGTGCCAGCAGCGCGTCCCCGATCGGGGACACTGAAGCTTTCTTT. Protein sequence: CASSASPIGDTEAFF.

The CDR3 nucleotides are TGTGCCAGCAGTGACCAATGGGGCGGATCCAGCACAGATACGCAGTATTTT. Protein: CASSDQWGGSSTDTQYF. The chain uses TRBV25-1 and TRBJ2-3; D is perhaps TRBD1 (5 bases). Germline V CDR1 and CDR2: MGHDK, SYGVNS. The ends were cut back, 3 bases at V and 0 bases at J, with 16 bases in the middle. The CDR3 extends over 17 amino acids. Full variable domain (missing parts from reference TRBV25-1 and TRBJ2-3): EADIYQTPRYLVIGTGKKITLECSQTMGHDKMYWYQQDPGMELHLIHYSYGVNSTEKGDLSSESTVSRIRTEHFPLTLESARPSHTSQYLCASSDQWGGSSTDTQYFGPGTRLTVL.

The chain employs TRBV13 and TRBJ2-1; 13 nucleotides match TRBD2. CDR1 and CDR2 from the germline V gene are PRHDT and FYEKMQ (reference sequence). Germline trimming cut 1 base from V and 5 bases from J; bases unmatched to any gene: 5. The CDR3 has 17 amino acids. CDR3 amino acids: CASSLATGTSGNNEQFF. The CDR3 coding sequence is TGTGCCAGCAGCTTAGCGACCGGGACTAGCGGGAACAATGAGCAGTTCTTC.

This clone was detected a few times. The V gene is TRBV27, the J gene TRBJ1-6; 9 bases fit TRBD1. The CDR3 has 15 amino acids. Germline trimming cut 6 bases from V and 10 bases from J; bases unmatched to any gene: 10. The germline V gene encodes CDR1 MNHEY and CDR2 SMNVEV (reference sequence). The CDR3 DNA reads as TGTGCCAGCAGCGCAACCGGGACAGGGCGCTCACCCCTCCACTTT. It translates to CASSATGTGRSPLHF.

The chain recombines TRBV1 with TRBJ1-6. TRBV1 corresponds to a pseudogene. This CDR3 contains 12 residues. This CDR3 reads CTSSQRGEPLHF. The CDR3 DNA sequence: TGCACCAGCAGCCAGAGAGGGGAGCCCCTCCACTTT.

The V call is TRBV5-4, the J call TRBJ2-6; D possibly corresponds to TRBD2 (6 bases). Trimming removed 4 bases from V and 12 bases from J, with 17 bases in between. CDR1 is SGHNT and CDR2 is YYREEE in the germline V gene (reference sequence). The CDR3 length is 14 residues. The CDR3 DNA reads TGTGCCAGCAGCCATAGCGGCGCTAACTCCGTCCTGACTTTC. Its protein product is CASSHSGANSVLTF.

The rearrangement joins TRBV5-1 to TRBJ2-7; either TRBD1 or TRBD2 may fit D (5 bases each). The germline V and J ends were trimmed by 4 bases and 3 bases, with 14 bases remaining between them. CDR1 is SGHRS and CDR2 is YFSETQ in the germline V gene. The CDR3 runs to 14 residues. As DNA, the CDR3 is TGCGCCAGCAGCCCTGAGAGGGGCTACTACGAGCAGTACTTC. As protein: CASSPERGYYEQYF.

V usage is TRBV9 and J usage is TRBJ2-5, with D tentatively TRBD1 or TRBD2 (5 bases each). V lost 3 bases and J lost 1, with 10 bases in between. CDR1 and CDR2 (germline): SGDLS, YYNGEE. The CDR3 has 14 residues. The CDR3 DNA reads as TGTGCCAGCAGCGGGACCGGGACCCAAGAGACCCAGTACTTC. This translates into CASSGTGTQETQYF.

In its sample, this clone was seen a few times. The chain recombines TRBV6-5 with TRBJ2-1; 9 bases agree with TRBD1. With V trimmed by 7 bases and J by 8 bases, 9 bases remained unmatched. This CDR3 is 14 amino acids long. CDR1 MNHEY and CDR2 SVGAGI come from the germline V gene. The CDR3 nucleotides are TGTGCCAGCACCACGGGACAGGGAGGCGATGAGCAGTTCTTC. It encodes CASTTGQGGDEQFF.

The chain joins TRBV27 to TRBJ2-3; TRBD1 agrees at 7 bases. Germline lookup yields CDR1 MNHEY and CDR2 SMNVEV (reference sequence). Trimming at V came to 3 bases and at J to 1 base, leaving 1 base not matched to a gene. The CDR3 consists of 14 residues. The chain's CDR3 is CASSFTGGTDTQYF. The CDR3 nucleotides are TGTGCCAGCAGTTTTACAGGGGGCACAGATACGCAGTATTTT.

This clone is judged medium-sized (0.01 to 0.1%). The sample contains more than one DNA sequence encoding this CDR3. The rearrangement links TRBV5-6 to TRBJ2-1; the D gene is possibly TRBD1 (5 bases). Trimming left V 1 base short and J 5 bases short, with 10 bases between. Germline CDR1 reads SGHDT; CDR2 reads YYEEEE. The CDR3 consists of 14 residues. The DNA of the CDR3 is TGTGCCAGCAGCTTGACAGGTTTCCACAATGAGCAGTTCTTC. This encodes CASSLTGFHNEQFF. The full variable domain, completed using reference TRBV5-6 and TRBJ2-1, is DAGVTQSPTHLIKTRGQQVTLRCSPKSGHDTVSWYQQALGQGPQFIFQYYEEEERQRGNFPDRFSGHQFPNYSSELNVNALLLGDSALYLCASSLTGFHNEQFFGPGTRLTVL.

V is TRBV7-9 and J is TRBJ2-3, with 7 nucleotides matching TRBD2. The CDR3 sequence is 16 residues long. V dropped 1 base and J dropped 1; count of bases not matched to a gene: 5. Germline V gene sequence: CDR1 SEHNR, CDR2 FQNEAQ (reference sequence). The CDR3 loop is CASSLGSLAGTDTQYF. The CDR3 DNA is TGTGCCAGCAGCTTAGGGTCTCTAGCGGGCACAGATACGCAGTATTTT.

This clone was recorded a few times. V gene TRBV11-2 combines with J gene TRBJ2-2, with TRBD2 as a possible D gene (5 bases). This CDR3 has 15 amino acids. Trimming took off 3 bases at V and 4 bases at J, with 12 bases between the two ends. The germline gives CDR1 SGHAT, CDR2 FQNNGV. CDR3 region: CASSLAARGTGELFF. DNA of the CDR3: TGTGCCAGCAGCTTGGCAGCCCGGGGCACCGGGGAGCTGTTTTTT.

V gene TRBV2 combines with J gene TRBJ2-3; D unresolved. CDR1 SNHLY and CDR2 FYNNEI come from the germline V gene. This CDR3 has 16 amino acids. Trimming pared 7 bases from V and 5 bases from J, leaving 22 bases between. The CDR3 bases are TGTGCCAGCACCAGAACGACCAATACGCGCGGAGATACGCAGTATTTT. Encoded protein: CASTRTTNTRGDTQYF.

This clone was seen a handful of times. The CDR3 region is CASSLASTEAFF. In DNA, the CDR3 is TGTGCCAGCAGCTTGGCCAGCACTGAAGCTTTCTTT. The chain links TRBV5-6 to TRBJ1-1; no firm D call. Germline-derived CDR1 and CDR2 are SGHDT and YYEEEE. Trimming took 0 bases from V and 4 from J, leaving 4 bases between them. The CDR3 consists of 12 residues.

To note about this clone: This sequence is one base from a far larger clone and is likely a read error. Here the CDR3 DNA reads TGTGCCAGCAGCCAAGTTGCGGGGACTACTGTCCACGAGCAGTACTTC. Its protein is CASSQVAGTTVHEQYF. The chain joins TRBV7-9 to TRBJ2-7; 7 positions agree with TRBD2. The germline gives CDR1 SEHNR, CDR2 FQNEAQ (reference sequence). CDR3 length: 16 residues. Trimming removed 5 bases from V and 5 bases from J; junction bases left unmatched: 15.

The chain combines TRBV30 with TRBJ1-4; D unresolved. The germline gives CDR1 GTSNPN, CDR2 SVGIG (reference sequence). The V end lost 8 bases, the J end lost 4 bases, and 14 bases lay between the germline ends. There are 13 residues in the CDR3. The CDR3 sequence: CAAGTDLNEKLFF. In DNA, the CDR3 is TGTGCCGCGGGAACCGACCTTAATGAAAAACTGTTTTTT.

The chain links TRBV5-6 to TRBJ2-7, with 8 bases lining up with TRBD1. This CDR3 spans 15 amino acids. Germline-derived CDR1 and CDR2 are SGHDT and YYEEEE. The V and J ends lost 0 bases and 3 bases, in that order; junction bases with no gene match: 5. CDR3 sequence reads: CASSLGGTGDYEQYF. CDR3 DNA: TGTGCCAGCAGCTTGGGCGGGACAGGAGACTACGAGCAGTACTTC.

V gene TRBV7-2 combines with J gene TRBJ2-5, with D perhaps TRBD1 (6 bases). The CDR3 is 17 amino acids. Germline V gene data show CDR1 as SGHTA and CDR2 as FQGNSA. Trimming cost V 5 bases and J 0 bases, with 19 bases left between them. DNA of the CDR3: TGTGCCAGCAGCCCCACGGCGGTGGGGGCCTACCAAGAGACCCAGTACTTC. Its translation: CASSPTAVGAYQETQYF. The variable domain in full, with the rest retrieved from reference TRBV7-2 and TRBJ2-5, is GAGVSQSPSNKVTEKGKDVELRCDPISGHTALYWYRQSLGQGLEFLIYFQGNSAPDKSGLPSDRFSAERTGGSVSTLTIQRTQQEDSAVYLCASSPTAVGAYQETQYFGPGTRLLVL.

This chain links TRBV11-2 with TRBJ1-5; TRBD1 might be the D (6 bases). CDR1 and CDR2 (germline): SGHAT, FQNNGV. V lost 5 bases, J lost 4 bases, and 18 bases lay in between. This CDR3 has 16 residues. DNA for the CDR3: TGTGCCAGCAGCGGACCCGAAGGACAGAAGAATCAGCCCCAGCATTTT. Translated: CASSGPEGQKNQPQHF.

The V and J genes are TRBV5-6 and TRBJ2-1, with a tentative D call TRBD2 (5 bases). The CDR3 totals 12 residues. V was shortened by 4 bases and J by 9 bases, with 11 bases between the two germline ends. Germline-derived CDR1 and CDR2 are SGHDT and YYEEEE. The CDR3 coding sequence is TGTGCCAGCAGCGTCACTAGTTTTGAGCAGTTCTTC. Translation gives CASSVTSFEQFF.

V and J are TRBV7-8 and TRBJ2-7, with TRBD2 as a possible D gene (7 bases). Germline CDR1 and CDR2: SGHVS and FQNEAQ. The CDR3 loop spans 15 amino acids. V was pared by 5 bases and J by 2 bases, with 16 bases between. CDR3 nucleotides: TGTGCCAGCAGCCCCACCGGAGGGGGGGCCTACGAGCAGTACTTC. Translated: CASSPTGGGAYEQYF.

This sequence joins TRBV25-1 and TRBJ1-6, with 7 bases fitting TRBD1. With V trimmed by 7 bases and J by 0 bases, 3 bases remained unmatched. The CDR3 is 15 residues long. The V gene's germline CDR1 is MGHDK and CDR2 SYGVNS. The CDR3 region is CASTTGDSYNSPLHF. CDR3 DNA sequence: TGTGCCAGCACCACAGGGGACTCCTATAATTCACCCCTCCACTTT.

The chain has TRBV4-1 and TRBJ2-7; possibly TRBD1 for D (6 bases). Germline V gene lookup returns CDR1 MGHRA and CDR2 YSYEKL. This CDR3 has 14 amino acids. V was cut by 1 base and J by 1 base, with 8 bases left in between. The CDR3 DNA is TGCGCCAGCAGCCAAGTACAGGGTTCCTACGAGCAGTACTTC. It is translated as CASSQVQGSYEQYF.